The subject of this entry is one T cell receptor (beta chain). Its specificity is not known. Only in-frame clones appear in the TCRdb table, and some are missing; sequencing was by immunoSEQ multiplex PCR. The table records 150,000 to 200,000 clones, approximately 91% of them present only once. The data stem from a study of lymphopenia after photon versus proton radiotherapy. Study findings and constraints: After the lymphocyte nadir, photon-treated repertoires showed oligoclonal expansion, especially of CD8+ Temra cells. In patients who died, overall survival fell as post-nadir TCR diversity dropped more.

The germline V gene has CDR1 SGHTA and CDR2 FQGNSA. This CDR3 has 15 residues. V lost 4 bases to trimming and J lost 4 bases, with 14 bases between them. The sequence came from a man aged 50 to 60 with gastric cancer. Sequencing was performed on peripheral blood, taken from a patient treated with photon-based radiotherapy. The chain combines TRBV7-2 with TRBJ1-5, with D maybe TRBD1 (6 bases). CDR3 coding DNA: TGTGCCAGCAGCTCACAGGGAGGCCGGAATCAGCCCCAGCATTTT. It translates to CASSSQGGRNQPQHF.